The next 21 T cell receptor beta chains were all read from a single sample in a study of CD8+CD57+ T cells in acquired aplastic anemia. It was patients with CD8+CD57+ cell expansion by flow cytometry who were chosen for sequencing. The use of genomic DNA as template underpinned the TCR beta VDJ and CDR3 profiling. MiXCR, applied by TCRdb to the reads, yields one record per CDR3 protein. The table has 17,000 or so distinct CDR3 sequences, around two fifths seen once. The antigens of these receptors remain unknown. General study points: Measurement in patients showed lower diversity in CD8+CD57+ cells than in total CD4+ and CD8+ pools.

Sequenced sample: CD8+CD57+ T cells sorted from PBMCs. As for subset: bead-enriched CD8+CD57+ effector memory T cells from SAA patients. The receptors derive from a human donor with aplastic anemia.

This clonotype was counted a few times. An end of the junction differs from the germline gene, which may be a read error. This chain joins TRBV7-2 and TRBJ1-5; possibly TRBD1 for D (6 bases). Germline V gene data show CDR1 as SGHTA and CDR2 as FQGNSA. The length of the CDR3 is 15 residues. Here the CDR3 reads CASSGGAGNVEPQHF. CDR3 nucleotides: TGTGCCAGCAGCGGGGGGGCAGGGAACGTTGAGCCTCAGCATTTT.

The rearrangement joins TRBV11-2 to TRBJ2-3; the D is unclear. The CDR3 length is 16 residues. V lost 1 base and J 1 base, leaving 12 bases between the germline ends. Germline values: CDR1 SGHAT, CDR2 FQNNGV. CDR3 sequence reads: CASSLGVSFRTDTQYF. Here the CDR3 DNA reads TGTGCCAGCAGCTTAGGGGTTTCCTTTCGCACAGATACGCAGTATTTT.

This clonotype showed up many times. The chain has TRBV25-1 and TRBJ1-6; no clear D. The germline V gene encodes CDR1 MGHDK and CDR2 SYGVNS. V gave up 2 bases and J gave up 6 bases, with 14 bases separating them. This CDR3 is built from 16 residues. The CDR3: CASSEGRRRLNSPLHF. The CDR3 DNA reads as TGTGCCAGCAGTGAAGGAAGGCGCAGGCTTAATTCACCCCTCCACTTT.

This clonotype was seen a few times. The CDR3 sequence: CASSLVVWEYEQYF. The CDR3 coding sequence is TGTGCCAGCAGCTTAGTAGTCTGGGAATACGAGCAGTACTTC. The chain joins TRBV11-2 to TRBJ2-7; D remains unclear. Germline assignment: CDR1 SGHAT and CDR2 FQNNGV. This CDR3 is built from 14 residues. V lost 1 base and J 4 bases, leaving 11 bases between the germline ends.

Ten or more counts support this clonotype. V gene TRBV19 combines with J gene TRBJ2-7; maybe TRBD2 (6 bases). The length of the CDR3 is 13 residues. Germline CDR1 reads LNHDA; CDR2 reads SQIVND (reference sequence). Trimming took 9 bases from V and 2 from J, leaving 14 bases between them. Here the CDR3 DNA reads TGTGCCAGCTTCGGCGGGGTTCCCTACGAGCAGTACTTC. Translation: CASFGGVPYEQYF.

This clonotype was picked up a small number of times. This chain links TRBV20-1 with TRBJ2-7, with 11 positions matching TRBD2. The length of the CDR3 is 15 residues. The V gene's germline CDR1 is DFQATT and CDR2 SNEGSKA (reference sequence). Trimming cost V 6 bases and J 4 bases; bases outside gene matches: 11. The CDR3 is CSAPSGTSGTYEQYF. In DNA, the CDR3 is TGCAGTGCACCTTCCGGGACTAGCGGTACTTACGAGCAGTACTTC.

This clonotype was counted many times. The chain links TRBV9 to TRBJ2-1; 7 nucleotides agree with TRBD1. V lost 3 bases and J lost 8; bases outside the gene matches: 8. This CDR3 is built from 14 residues. Germline assignment: CDR1 SGDLS and CDR2 YYNGEE. The CDR3 nucleotides are TGTGCCAGCAGCGGACTCACAGGGGTTCATGAGCAGTTCTTC. The encoded protein is CASSGLTGVHEQFF.

A word on this clonotype: At one boundary the junction diverges from the germline segment, which might be a read error. This sequence joins TRBV25-1 and TRBJ2-3; TRBD2 might be the D (6 bases). The germline CDR1 and CDR2 sequences are MGHDK and SYGVNS. The CDR3 loop spans 12 amino acids. CDR3 region: CASSGPGDMQYF. DNA for the CDR3: TGTGCCAGCAGTGGACCGGGGGATATGCAGTATTTT.

This clonotype was detected only once. The J gene is TRBJ2-5, the V gene TRBV5-1; D not resolved. The CDR3 extends over 16 amino acids. The germline CDR1 and CDR2 sequences are SGHRS and YFSETQ. V was clipped by 0 bases and J by 1 base, with 13 bases between them. CDR3 nucleotide sequence: TGCGCCAGCAGCTTGGGCATTATTAGGATCCAAGAGACCCAGTACTTC. It translates to CASSLGIIRIQETQYF.

This clonotype turned up a few times. The chain uses TRBV28 and TRBJ1-5; no definite D call. V lost 0 bases to trimming and J lost 3 bases, with 12 bases between them. The CDR3 is 16 residues long. Germline-derived CDR1 and CDR2 are MDHEN and SYDVKM. The CDR3 sequence: CASSLWGSGHNQPQHF. For the CDR3, the DNA is TGTGCCAGCAGTTTATGGGGATCGGGCCACAATCAGCCCCAGCATTTT.

This clonotype appeared a few times. The rearrangement links TRBV7-2 to TRBJ1-1, with TRBD1 matching over 11 bases. V gave up 1 base and J gave up 5 bases; unmatched junction bases: 3. The CDR3 contains 15 residues. The germline CDR1 and CDR2 sequences are SGHTA and FQGNSA. The CDR3 DNA reads as TGTGCCAGCAGCTTAGTCGGGACAGGGGGGACTGAAGCTTTCTTT. Translating it yields CASSLVGTGGTEAFF.

V gene TRBV19 combines with J gene TRBJ2-7, with D possibly being TRBD2 (6 bases). This CDR3 comprises 13 residues. The germline V gene has CDR1 LNHDA and CDR2 SQIVND (reference sequence). Trimming pared 8 bases from V and 4 bases from J, leaving 15 bases between. The DNA of the CDR3 is TGTGCCAGTTCCACGGGCGGGGAGTACGAGCAGTACTTC. This encodes CASSTGGEYEQYF.

The chain couples TRBV6-1 to TRBJ2-7; 8 bases line up with TRBD1. Germline assignment: CDR1 MNHNS and CDR2 SASEGT. The CDR3 covers 14 residues. V gave up 6 bases and J gave up 3 bases; unmatched junction bases: 7. This CDR3 is CASRAGTGYYEQYF. The CDR3 DNA is TGTGCCAGCAGAGCCGGGACAGGATACTACGAGCAGTACTTC.

There are many counts of this clonotype. The junction and the germline gene differ at one end; a read error may be behind it. The chain is built from TRBV5-6 and TRBJ2-1; perhaps TRBD2 as D (5 bases). Germline CDR1 is SGHDT and CDR2 is YYEEEE. The CDR3 is made up of 15 amino acids. CDR3 in amino acids: CASSLGGSSYNEQFF. CDR3 nucleotide sequence: TGCGCCAGCAGCTTGGGCGGGTCCTCCTACAATGAGCAGTTCTTC.

At least ten counts were recorded for this clonotype. The chain carries TRBV19 and TRBJ2-7, with D perhaps given as TRBD1 or TRBD2 (5 bases each). The germline gives CDR1 LNHDA, CDR2 SQIVND (reference sequence). V shed 1 base and J shed 0 bases, with 13 bases lying between them. This CDR3 is built from 16 residues. The CDR3 DNA reads as TGTGCCAGTAGTATAGGGGGGACGGTTAGCTCCTACGAGCAGTACTTC. Translated: CASSIGGTVSSYEQYF.

The rearrangement uses TRBV7-3 and TRBJ1-5; 7 positions match TRBD1. The CDR3 consists of 15 residues. Germline V gives CDR1 SGHTA, CDR2 FQGTGA. Trimming removed 2 bases from V and 4 bases from J; junction bases left unmatched: 5. CDR3 in DNA: TGTGCCAGCAGCTTAGTCCGACAGGGAAATCAGCCCCAGCATTTT. Translated, it gives CASSLVRQGNQPQHF.

The chain is built from TRBV20-1 and TRBJ2-2; 10 nucleotides match TRBD2. Germline V gives CDR1 DFQATT, CDR2 SNEGSKA (reference sequence). J gave up 5 bases and V 2 bases, and 11 bases lay outside the gene matches. This CDR3 has 17 amino acids. CDR3 in amino acids: CSARSRTSGAITGELFF. CDR3 in DNA: TGCAGTGCTAGATCCAGGACTAGCGGAGCTATAACCGGGGAGCTGTTTTTT.

The V gene is TRBV11-2, the J gene TRBJ2-1, with 15 bases identical to TRBD2. Germline V gives CDR1 SGHAT, CDR2 FQNNGV. CDR3 length: 16 amino acids. The junction had 6 bases not matched to a gene; V was cut back by 5 bases and J by 7 bases. The CDR3 nucleotides are TGTGCCAGCAGCGCGGGACTAGCGGGAGGTGGGAATGAGCAGTTCTTC. It translates to CASSAGLAGGGNEQFF. The full variable domain, in which reference TRBV11-2 and TRBJ2-1 provide the parts outside the CDR3, is EAGVAQSPRYKIIEKRQSVAFWCNPISGHATLYWYQQILGQGPKLLIQFQNNGVVDDSQLPKDRFSAERLKGVDSTLKIQPAKLEDSAVYLCASSAGLAGGGNEQFFGPGTRLTVL.

This clonotype turned up a few times. The chain joins TRBV2 to TRBJ2-6; TRBD1 aligns across 7 bases. The CDR3 covers 11 residues. Per germline, CDR1 SNHLY and CDR2 FYNNEI. J was trimmed by 13 bases and V by 9 bases; bases with no gene match: 6. CDR3 protein: CARGTARVLTF. In DNA, the CDR3 is TGTGCCAGGGGGACAGCAAGGGTCCTGACTTTC.

This clonotype was counted at least ten times. The V gene is TRBV7-9, the J gene TRBJ2-7; D unclear. CDR1 is SEHNR and CDR2 is FQNEAQ in the germline V gene (reference sequence). Trimming stripped 2 bases from V and 3 bases from J, with 5 bases between. CDR3 length equals 12 residues. CDR3 amino acids: CASSLSSYEQYF. CDR3 in DNA: TGTGCCAGCAGCTTAAGCAGCTACGAGCAGTACTTC.

This clonotype was seen more than once but under ten times. This chain joins TRBV11-2 and TRBJ2-1; 9 nucleotides align to TRBD1. The CDR3 spans 17 residues. Looked up from germline, CDR1 is SGHAT and CDR2 is FQNNGV. V lost 4 bases, J lost 5 bases, and 12 bases stayed unmatched. The DNA of the CDR3 is TGTGCCAGCAGCTCGTATGTAGGGACAGGGTTAAACAATGAGCAGTTCTTC. Translating it yields CASSSYVGTGLNNEQFF.